The rows below give T cell receptor beta chains drawn from one sample of a study of CD8+CD57+ T cells in acquired aplastic anemia. Using its own MiXCR run on the reads, TCRdb lists one record per CDR3 protein. The data contain under 200,000 distinct CDR3 sequences, just under 45% of them singletons. Sequencing input: sorted CD4+, CD8+, or CD8+CD57+ T cells (not recorded which) from PBMCs. These receptors all stem from a human donor in good health. The CDR3 runs from the conserved cysteine through the conserved F or W. The order of the fields is V gene, D gene, clone size, J gene, CDR3 protein, CDR3 DNA. A D gene is named only where the DNA matches it firmly. The size of a clone is reported for some rows only, either as once, few or many, or as a class for expanded clones.

V gene: TRBV11-1
D gene: NA
clone size: many
J gene: TRBJ2-7
CDR3 protein: CASSLYGLASEQYF
CDR3 DNA: TGTGCCAGCAGCTTGTACGGACTGGCATCCGAGCAGTACTTC

V gene: TRBV7-7
D gene: NA
clone size: many
J gene: TRBJ2-7
CDR3 protein: CASSLGLGDDEQYF
CDR3 DNA: TGTGCTAGCAGCTTAGGTCTCGGGGACGACGAGCAGTACTTC

V gene: TRBV29-1
D gene: NA
clone size: NA
J gene: TRBJ2-5
CDR3 protein: CSVAQGRSETQYF
CDR3 DNA: TGCAGCGTAGCACAGGGGAGGTCGGAGACCCAGTACTTC

V gene: TRBV20-1
D gene: NA
clone size: NA
J gene: TRBJ1-5
CDR3 protein: CSARSSVNGNQPQHF
CDR3 DNA: TGCAGTGCTAGAAGCAGCGTAAATGGCAATCAGCCCCAGCATTTT

V gene: TRBV6-2/TRBV6-3
D gene: TRBD1
clone size: NA
J gene: TRBJ1-2
CDR3 protein: CASSYLGTGRVGYTF
CDR3 DNA: TGTGCCAGCAGTTACCTCGGGACAGGGCGCGTTGGCTACACCTTC

V gene: TRBV9
D gene: NA
clone size: many
J gene: TRBJ2-5
CDR3 protein: CASSVGVSGTQETQYF
CDR3 DNA: TGTGCCAGCAGCGTAGGGGTTAGCGGAACACAAGAGACCCAGTACTTC

V gene: TRBV19
D gene: NA
clone size: NA
J gene: TRBJ2-2
CDR3 protein: CASIGDTGELFF
CDR3 DNA: TGTGCCAGTATTGGGGACACCGGGGAGCTGTTTTTT

V gene: TRBV29-1
D gene: NA
clone size: once
J gene: TRBJ1-2
CDR3 protein: CSVDGGQAGYGYTF
CDR3 DNA: TGCAGCGTTGACGGAGGTCAGGCTGGTTATGGCTACACCTTC

V gene: TRBV24-1
D gene: NA
clone size: NA
J gene: TRBJ1-5
CDR3 protein: CAASTPGIGQPQHF
CDR3 DNA: TGTGCCGCCAGTACTCCCGGGATAGGCCAGCCCCAGCATTTT

V gene: TRBV11-1
D gene: TRBD2
clone size: NA
J gene: TRBJ2-3
CDR3 protein: CASSTTTTSGATSTDTQYF
CDR3 DNA: TGTGCCAGCAGCACGACTACTACTAGCGGGGCCACTAGCACAGATACGCAGTATTTT

V gene: TRBV11-3
D gene: TRBD1
clone size: once
J gene: TRBJ1-1
CDR3 protein: CASSPGQDTEAFF
CDR3 DNA: TGTGCCAGCAGCCCCGGACAGGACACTGAAGCTTTCTTT

V gene: TRBV10-3
D gene: TRBD1
clone size: NA
J gene: TRBJ2-5
CDR3 protein: CAISRGQGGTQYF
CDR3 DNA: TGTGCCATCAGCCGCGGACAGGGGGGGACCCAGTACTTC

V gene: TRBV7-9
D gene: NA
clone size: NA
J gene: TRBJ1-1
CDR3 protein: CASSQPAENTEAFF
CDR3 DNA: TGTGCCAGCAGCCAACCCGCGGAGAACACTGAAGCTTTCTTT

V gene: TRBV7-9
D gene: NA
clone size: many
J gene: TRBJ2-7
CDR3 protein: CASSARVSGEQYF
CDR3 DNA: TGTGCCAGCAGCGCCAGGGTATCTGGGGAGCAGTACTTC

V gene: TRBV3-1
D gene: NA
clone size: many
J gene: TRBJ2-7
CDR3 protein: CASSKRREQYF
CDR3 DNA: TGTGCCAGCAGCAAAAGGCGCGAGCAGTACTTC

V gene: TRBV12-3/TRBV12-4
D gene: TRBD1
clone size: few
J gene: TRBJ1-5
CDR3 protein: CASSLRQGEQPQHF
CDR3 DNA: TGTGCCAGCAGTTTGAGACAGGGAGAGCAGCCCCAGCATTTT

V gene: TRBV19
D gene: NA
clone size: NA
J gene: TRBJ1-1
CDR3 protein: CASSRGFEAFF
CDR3 DNA: TGTGCCAGCAGTCGCGGATTTGAAGCTTTCTTT

V gene: TRBV12-3/TRBV12-4
D gene: TRBD2
clone size: few
J gene: TRBJ2-2
CDR3 protein: CASSLGTSGRPRELFF
CDR3 DNA: TGTGCCAGCAGTTTAGGGACTAGCGGGAGACCGCGGGAGCTGTTTTTT

V gene: TRBV25-1
D gene: TRBD2
clone size: many
J gene: TRBJ2-1
CDR3 protein: CASSESAGGTSYNEQFF
CDR3 DNA: TGTGCCAGCAGTGAATCGGCGGGAGGAACATCCTACAATGAGCAGTTCTTC

V gene: TRBV20-1
D gene: TRBD2
clone size: many
J gene: TRBJ2-3
CDR3 protein: CSAYLAGGSTDTQYF
CDR3 DNA: TGCAGTGCGTACCTAGCGGGGGGGTCCACAGATACGCAGTATTTT

V gene: TRBV15
D gene: NA
clone size: NA
J gene: TRBJ1-5
CDR3 protein: CATSREKGINQPQHF
CDR3 DNA: TGTGCCACCAGCAGAGAGAAGGGTATCAATCAGCCCCAGCATTTT

V gene: TRBV20-1
D gene: NA
clone size: NA
J gene: TRBJ2-7
CDR3 protein: CSARLGGGAYEQYF
CDR3 DNA: TGCAGTGCTAGACTTGGTGGCGGAGCCTACGAGCAGTACTTC

V gene: TRBV10-2
D gene: TRBD1
clone size: NA
J gene: TRBJ1-2
CDR3 protein: CASSEGGQGNYGYTF
CDR3 DNA: TGCGCCAGCAGTGAGGGAGGACAGGGCAACTATGGCTACACCTTC

V gene: TRBV20-1
D gene: TRBD1
clone size: many
J gene: TRBJ1-1
CDR3 protein: CSARPRQGLWSEAFF
CDR3 DNA: TGCAGTGCTAGACCGCGACAGGGGCTGTGGTCTGAAGCTTTCTTT

V gene: TRBV6-1
D gene: TRBD2
clone size: NA
J gene: TRBJ2-1
CDR3 protein: CASSGTSGGINEQFF
CDR3 DNA: TGTGCCAGCAGTGGGACTAGCGGGGGTATCAATGAGCAGTTCTTC

V gene: TRBV7-8
D gene: NA
clone size: NA
J gene: TRBJ1-1
CDR3 protein: CASSATDGNTEAFF
CDR3 DNA: TGTGCCAGCAGCGCGACGGACGGGAACACTGAAGCTTTCTTT

V gene: TRBV2
D gene: NA
clone size: many
J gene: TRBJ1-1
CDR3 protein: CASNYHGTEAFF
CDR3 DNA: TGTGCCAGCAATTATCACGGCACTGAAGCTTTCTTT

V gene: TRBV10-3
D gene: TRBD2
clone size: few
J gene: TRBJ2-7
CDR3 protein: CAISESRGLTYEQYF
CDR3 DNA: TGTGCCATCAGTGAGTCGAGGGGACTAACCTACGAGCAGTACTTC

V gene: TRBV19
D gene: NA
clone size: many
J gene: TRBJ1-5
CDR3 protein: CASSIRFSGSNQPQHF
CDR3 DNA: TGTGCCAGTAGTATTCGGTTCAGTGGTAGCAATCAGCCCCAGCATTTT

V gene: TRBV3-1
D gene: TRBD1
clone size: NA
J gene: TRBJ1-5
CDR3 protein: CASSQSRDRGNNQPQHF
CDR3 DNA: TGTGCCAGCAGCCAAAGCCGGGACAGGGGGAACAATCAGCCCCAGCATTTT

V gene: TRBV20-1
D gene: NA
clone size: NA
J gene: TRBJ2-1
CDR3 protein: CSAGPLASPYNEQFF
CDR3 DNA: TGCAGTGCTGGACCCCTAGCGAGTCCCTACAATGAGCAGTTCTTC

V gene: TRBV14
D gene: NA
clone size: many
J gene: TRBJ2-7
CDR3 protein: CASSQVRGAAEQYF
CDR3 DNA: TGTGCCAGCAGCCAAGTCCGTGGGGCAGCCGAGCAGTACTTC

V gene: TRBV25-1
D gene: TRBD1
clone size: few
J gene: TRBJ1-5
CDR3 protein: CASSEGDRDNQPQHF
CDR3 DNA: TGTGCCAGCAGTGAAGGGGACAGGGACAATCAGCCCCAGCATTTT

V gene: TRBV19
D gene: TRBD2
clone size: many
J gene: TRBJ2-1
CDR3 protein: CASSSGRRDNEQFF
CDR3 DNA: TGTGCCAGTAGTAGCGGGAGGCGGGACAATGAGCAGTTCTTC

V gene: TRBV6-2/TRBV6-3
D gene: NA
clone size: NA
J gene: TRBJ2-2
CDR3 protein: CASSPRLYTGELFF
CDR3 DNA: TGTGCCAGCAGTCCTCGACTTTACACCGGGGAGCTGTTTTTT

V gene: TRBV29-1
D gene: NA
clone size: NA
J gene: TRBJ2-7
CDR3 protein: CSVELSTVEQYF
CDR3 DNA: TGCAGCGTTGAACTTAGTACGGTAGAGCAGTACTTC

V gene: TRBV7-8
D gene: TRBD1
clone size: many
J gene: TRBJ1-5
CDR3 protein: CASSPGTGVGQPQHF
CDR3 DNA: TGTGCCAGCAGTCCCGGGACAGGGGTGGGACAGCCCCAGCATTTT

V gene: TRBV2
D gene: NA
clone size: many
J gene: TRBJ2-2
CDR3 protein: CASSDQGFGELFF
CDR3 DNA: TGTGCCAGCAGTGATCAGGGATTCGGGGAGCTGTTTTTT

V gene: TRBV6-1
D gene: NA
clone size: NA
J gene: TRBJ1-2
CDR3 protein: CASGVAEGSYGYTF
CDR3 DNA: TGTGCCAGTGGGGTCGCGGAGGGATCCTATGGCTACACCTTC

V gene: TRBV6-1
D gene: NA
clone size: many
J gene: TRBJ2-7
CDR3 protein: CASSPRGTSYEQYF
CDR3 DNA: TGTGCCAGCAGTCCCCGCGGCACATCCTACGAGCAGTACTTC

V gene: TRBV20-1
D gene: NA
clone size: many
J gene: TRBJ2-3
CDR3 protein: CSARDAGVDTQYF
CDR3 DNA: TGCAGTGCTAGAGACGCAGGGGTAGATACGCAGTATTTT

V gene: TRBV28
D gene: NA
clone size: few
J gene: TRBJ1-2
CDR3 protein: CASSVAGHGYTF
CDR3 DNA: TGTGCCAGCAGTGTGGCCGGACATGGCTACACCTTC

V gene: TRBV7-6
D gene: NA
clone size: few
J gene: TRBJ1-2
CDR3 protein: CASSESGDGYTF
CDR3 DNA: TGTGCCAGCAGCGAAAGCGGGGATGGCTACACCTTC

V gene: TRBV15
D gene: TRBD1
clone size: NA
J gene: TRBJ1-2
CDR3 protein: CATNQGGQGPYGYTF
CDR3 DNA: TGTGCCACCAACCAAGGAGGACAGGGGCCCTATGGCTACACCTTC

V gene: TRBV19
D gene: NA
clone size: many
J gene: TRBJ2-7
CDR3 protein: CASRARDLHYEQYF
CDR3 DNA: TGTGCCAGTAGAGCCCGGGACCTACACTACGAGCAGTACTTC

V gene: TRBV6-5
D gene: NA
clone size: NA
J gene: TRBJ1-1
CDR3 protein: CASSYWAEAFF
CDR3 DNA: TGTGCCAGCAGTTACTGGGCTGAAGCTTTCTTT

V gene: TRBV30
D gene: NA
clone size: many
J gene: TRBJ1-6
CDR3 protein: CAWIIGRVNSSPLHF
CDR3 DNA: TGTGCCTGGATAATCGGCAGGGTCAATTCTTCACCCCTCCACTTT

V gene: TRBV18
D gene: TRBD2
clone size: NA
J gene: TRBJ2-5
CDR3 protein: CASSPGTRETQYF
CDR3 DNA: TGTGCCAGCTCGCCCGGGACTAGAGAGACCCAGTACTTC

V gene: TRBV13
D gene: TRBD1
clone size: NA
J gene: TRBJ2-7
CDR3 protein: CASSPRGRLYEQYF
CDR3 DNA: TGTGCCAGCAGCCCCAGGGGGCGGCTCTACGAGCAGTACTTC

V gene: TRBV20-1
D gene: NA
clone size: many
J gene: TRBJ1-5
CDR3 protein: CSARDRSNQPQHF
CDR3 DNA: TGCAGTGCTAGGGACAGAAGCAATCAGCCCCAGCATTTT

V gene: TRBV20-1
D gene: TRBD2
clone size: NA
J gene: TRBJ2-1
CDR3 protein: CSAIGTSGYNEQFF
CDR3 DNA: TGCAGTGCAATTGGGACTAGCGGATACAATGAGCAGTTCTTC

V gene: TRBV20-1
D gene: TRBD2
clone size: NA
J gene: TRBJ2-7
CDR3 protein: CSARGRDVAGVGDEQYF
CDR3 DNA: TGCAGTGCTAGAGGCCGGGACGTAGCGGGAGTCGGGGACGAGCAGTACTTC

V gene: TRBV12-3/TRBV12-4
D gene: NA
clone size: many
J gene: TRBJ2-6
CDR3 protein: CASRRSGANVLTF
CDR3 DNA: TGTGCCAGCAGGAGGTCCGGGGCCAACGTCCTGACTTTC

V gene: TRBV5-1
D gene: NA
clone size: many
J gene: TRBJ2-7
CDR3 protein: CASSKGPNYEQYF
CDR3 DNA: TGCGCCAGCAGCAAGGGGCCGAACTACGAGCAGTACTTC

V gene: TRBV24-1
D gene: TRBD1
clone size: NA
J gene: TRBJ2-5
CDR3 protein: CANSPGQGFSGQETQYF
CDR3 DNA: TGTGCTAACAGTCCGGGACAGGGTTTTTCAGGTCAAGAGACCCAGTACTTC

V gene: TRBV7-3
D gene: NA
clone size: NA
J gene: TRBJ1-2
CDR3 protein: CASSGLYGYTF
CDR3 DNA: TGTGCCAGCAGCGGCCTCTATGGCTACACCTTC